Presented here are 8 T cell receptor beta chains from one specimen sequenced in a study of cytomegalovirus exposure and HLA in healthy donors. Both 60 Vbeta primers and 13 Jbeta primers went into the PCR. The assay was immunoSEQ multiplex PCR, and TCRdb's table has in-frame clones only and misses some. The sample lists about 83,000 clones, about four fifths seen once, with under 2% in the top ten. Material for sequencing was PBMCs. These receptors were taken from a woman aged 30 to 39 in good health and CMV-seronegative.

This clone has a handful of counts. The junction departs from the called germline gene at one end, perhaps through a read error. The chain carries TRBV9 and TRBJ1-3; maybe TRBD1 (6 bases). Germline CDR1 SGDLS, CDR2 YYNGEE. The CDR3 totals 11 residues. For the CDR3, the DNA is TGTGCCAGCAGTGGGGCCCGGGACAAATCCTTT. As protein: CASSGARDKSF.

A single count supports this clone. The chain has TRBV19 and TRBJ1-5; a possible D gene is TRBD1 (6 bases). Germline lookup yields CDR1 LNHDA and CDR2 SQIVND (reference sequence). Trimming removed 4 bases from V and 0 bases from J, with 7 bases in between. CDR3 length: 14 amino acids. CDR3 loop: CASSNRDSNQPQHF. The CDR3 region has the DNA TGTGCCAGTAGTAACAGGGATAGCAATCAGCCCCAGCATTTT.

The chain uses TRBV19 and TRBJ1-4, with 7 bases identical to TRBD1. V lost 3 bases and J lost 5; bases outside the gene matches: 12. The CDR3 contains 17 residues. CDR1 LNHDA and CDR2 SQIVND come from the germline V gene (reference sequence). The CDR3 nucleotides read TGTGCCAGTAGTATCACATCGGGACAGTTCCTCAATGAAAAACTGTTTTTT. Its translation: CASSITSGQFLNEKLFF.

The chain is built from TRBV4-2 and TRBJ1-5, with unresolved D. The germline V and J ends were trimmed by 0 bases and 1 base, with 13 bases remaining between them. Germline CDR1 LGHNA, CDR2 YNFKEQ. There are 17 residues in the CDR3. CDR3 coding DNA: TGTGCCAGCAGCCAAGATTTGCCACTACCAAGCAATCAGCCCCAGCATTTT. It specifies CASSQDLPLPSNQPQHF.

The CDR3: CASSLEGVYSETQYF. The CDR3 coding sequence is TGTGCCAGCAGCTTGGAGGGGGTGTACAGTGAGACCCAGTACTTC. This rearrangement joins TRBV5-5 to TRBJ2-5; maybe TRBD1 (6 bases). The germline CDR1 and CDR2 sequences are SGHKS and YYEKEE (reference sequence). The CDR3 runs to 15 residues. Trimming left V 0 bases short and J 5 bases short, with 14 bases between. Looking up the rest from reference TRBV5-5 and TRBJ2-5 gives the full variable domain: DAGVTQSPTHLIKTRGQQVTLRCSPISGHKSVSWYQQVLGQGPQFIFQYYEKEERGRGNFPDRFSARQFPNYSSELNVNALLLGDSALYLCASSLEGVYSETQYFGPGTRLLVL.

The chain uses TRBV10-2 and TRBJ2-1, with a tentative D call TRBD2 (6 bases). The V and J ends lost 9 bases and 0 bases respectively, with 12 bases between them. The CDR3 runs 14 residues. Per germline, CDR1 WSHSY and CDR2 SAAADI. The CDR3 DNA sequence: TGCGCCAGTGCCGGGAGCCCCTCCTACAATGAGCAGTTCTTC. It specifies CASAGSPSYNEQFF.

The genes are TRBV30 and TRBJ2-1; D is uncertain. This CDR3 contains 12 residues. Germline V gives CDR1 GTSNPN, CDR2 SVGIG (reference sequence). V was shortened by 6 bases and J by 9 bases, with 15 bases between the two germline ends. CDR3 nucleotide sequence: TGTGCCTGCCAAATGGGCCTACCTGAGCAGTTCTTC. This sequence encodes CACQMGLPEQFF. Full variable domain (outside the CDR3, taken from reference TRBV30 and TRBJ2-1): SQTIHQWPATLVQPVGSPLSLECTVEGTSNPNLYWYRQAAGRGLQLLFYSVGIGQISSEVPQNLSASRPQDRQFILSSKKLLLSDSGFYLCACQMGLPEQFFGPGTRLTVL.

This clone was found once. The CDR3 DNA reads TGTGCCAGCAGTTTAAACAGTCTTTGGACTGAAGCTTTCTTT. This encodes CASSLNSLWTEAFF. The V call is TRBV28, the J call TRBJ1-1, with unresolved D. With 2 bases removed from V and 5 bases from J, the gap between germline ends came to 12 bases. The CDR3 runs 14 residues. The germline V gene encodes CDR1 MDHEN and CDR2 SYDVKM.